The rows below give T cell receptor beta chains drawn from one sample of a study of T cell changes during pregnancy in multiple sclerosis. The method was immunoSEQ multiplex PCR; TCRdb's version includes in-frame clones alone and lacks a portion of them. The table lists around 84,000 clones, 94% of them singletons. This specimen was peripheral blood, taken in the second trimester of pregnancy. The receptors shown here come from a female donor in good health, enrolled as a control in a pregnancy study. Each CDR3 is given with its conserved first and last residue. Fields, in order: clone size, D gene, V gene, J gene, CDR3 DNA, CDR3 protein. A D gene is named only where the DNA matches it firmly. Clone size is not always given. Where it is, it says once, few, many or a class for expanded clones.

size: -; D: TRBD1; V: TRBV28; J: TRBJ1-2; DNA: TGTGCCAGCAGTTTGACAGGGGGTTGGGGCTACACCTTC; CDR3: CASSLTGGWGYTF
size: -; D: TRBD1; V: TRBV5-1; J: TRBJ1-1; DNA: TGCGCCAGCAGCTTGGGTTCAGGGGGAAGCGACACTGAAGCTTTCTTT; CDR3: CASSLGSGGSDTEAFF
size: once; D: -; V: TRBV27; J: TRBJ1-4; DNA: TGTGCCAGCAGTTTATGGGGTGGAGGGGATGAAAAACTGTTTTTT; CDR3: CASSLWGGGDEKLFF
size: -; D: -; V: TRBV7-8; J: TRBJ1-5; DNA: TGTGCCAGCAGCCTAAATAGCAATCAGCCCCAGCATTTT; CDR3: CASSLNSNQPQHF
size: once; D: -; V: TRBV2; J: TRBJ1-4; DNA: TGTGCCAGCAGTTCAGGAGGGGTTGAAAAACTGTTTTTT; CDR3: CASSSGGVEKLFF
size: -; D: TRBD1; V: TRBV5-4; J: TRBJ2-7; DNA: TGTGCCAGCAGCTTGGCCTACGGGACAGGGATAGGGGAGCAGTACTTC; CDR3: CASSLAYGTGIGEQYF
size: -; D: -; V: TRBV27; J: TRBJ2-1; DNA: TGTGCCAGCAGTTGGAGGACAGTCTCCTACAATGAGCAGTTCTTC; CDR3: CASSWRTVSYNEQFF
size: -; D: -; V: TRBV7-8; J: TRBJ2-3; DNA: TGTGCCAGCAGCCGCGACGGGGTAGATACGCAGTATTTT; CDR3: CASSRDGVDTQYF
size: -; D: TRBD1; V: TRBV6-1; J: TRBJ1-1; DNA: TGTGCCAGCAGTGACCCTTCGACAGGGGGTAAGACTGAAGCTTTCTTT; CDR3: CASSDPSTGGKTEAFF
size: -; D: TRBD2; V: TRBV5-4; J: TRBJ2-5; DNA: TGTGCCAGCAGCATATCCAGCGGGGAAGAGACCCAGTACTTC; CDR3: CASSISSGEETQYF
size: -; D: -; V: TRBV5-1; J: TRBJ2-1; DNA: TGCGCCAGCAGCTTGGGCGGGTTCTCCTACAATGAGCAGTTCTTC; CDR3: CASSLGGFSYNEQFF
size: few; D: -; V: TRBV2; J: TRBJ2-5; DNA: TGTGCCAGCAGTGAGGTGGGGCAGGTGACCCAGTACTTC; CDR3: CASSEVGQVTQYF
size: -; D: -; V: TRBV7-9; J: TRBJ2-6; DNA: TGTGCCAGCAGCTTACCGGGACAAGGACGGTTCTCTGGGGCCAACGTCCTGACTTTC; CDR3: CASSLPGQGRFSGANVLTF
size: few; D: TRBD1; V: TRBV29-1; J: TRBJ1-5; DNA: TGCAGCGTTGTGCCAGGGGGATCCAATCAGCCCCAGCATTTT; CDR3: CSVVPGGSNQPQHF
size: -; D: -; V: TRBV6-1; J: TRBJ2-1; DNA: TGTGCCAGCAGTGAAAATGGCGGTAGCTACAATGAGCAGTTCTTC; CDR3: CASSENGGSYNEQFF
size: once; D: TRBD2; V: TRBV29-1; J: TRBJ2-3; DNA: TGCAGCGTTGAAGGGGGTCTCCCTTCTAGCGGGAGGGGCACTTTTTTCACGGATACGCAGTATTTT; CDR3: CSVEGGLPSSGRGTFFTDTQYF